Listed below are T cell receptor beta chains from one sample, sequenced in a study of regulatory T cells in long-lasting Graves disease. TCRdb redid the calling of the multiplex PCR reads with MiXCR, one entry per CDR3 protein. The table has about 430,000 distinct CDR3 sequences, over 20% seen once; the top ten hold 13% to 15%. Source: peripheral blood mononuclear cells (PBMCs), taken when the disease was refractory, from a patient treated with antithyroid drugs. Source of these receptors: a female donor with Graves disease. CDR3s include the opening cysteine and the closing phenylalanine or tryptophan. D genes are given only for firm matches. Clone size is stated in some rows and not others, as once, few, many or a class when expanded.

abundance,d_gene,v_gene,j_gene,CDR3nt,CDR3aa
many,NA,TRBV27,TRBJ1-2,TGTGCCAGCAGTTTATTGCAGGGCGCGGGTGGCTACACCTTC,CASSLLQGAGGYTF
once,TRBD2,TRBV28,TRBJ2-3,TGTGCCAGCAGTCCTCCGGGACTAGCGGGAGAAGGTGGCACAGATACGCAGTATTTT,CASSPPGLAGEGGTDTQYF
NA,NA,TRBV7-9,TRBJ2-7,TGTGCCAGCAGCTTCGAGCAGGGGCCTTACGAGCAGTACTTC,CASSFEQGPYEQYF
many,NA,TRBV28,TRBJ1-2,TGTGCCAGCAGTTTATGGAGGTCTGGGGCAGTCCCTAACTATGGCTACACCTTC,CASSLWRSGAVPNYGYTF
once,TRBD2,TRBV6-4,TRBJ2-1,TGTGCCAGCACCGAGCGGGAAAGCTACAATGAGCAGTTCTTC,CASTERESYNEQFF
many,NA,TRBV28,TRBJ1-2,TGTGCCAGCAGTTTCTCCCAGGGGAACTATGGCTACACCTTC,CASSFSQGNYGYTF
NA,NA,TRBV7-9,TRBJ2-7,TGTGCCAGCAGCTTAGGGGGGGGCAGGGGGATTTACTACGAGCAGTACTTC,CASSLGGGRGIYYEQYF
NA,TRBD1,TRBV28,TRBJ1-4,TGTGCCAGCAGCCAGGGGGGTCTTGAAAAACTGTTTTTT,CASSQGGLEKLFF
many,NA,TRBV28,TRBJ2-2,TGTGCCAGCAGTTTAGCACAGATAGCCGGGGAGCTGTTTTTT,CASSLAQIAGELFF
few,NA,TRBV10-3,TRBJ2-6,TGTGCCATCAGTGGCACCAGGGACTCTGGGGCCAACGTCCTGACTTTC,CAISGTRDSGANVLTF
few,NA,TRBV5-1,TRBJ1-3,TGCGCCAGCAGCCAGGAGAGCTCTGGAAACACCATATATTTT,CASSQESSGNTIYF